This T cell receptor (beta chain) came from a study of T cells in Graves' hyperthyroidism and ophthalmopathy. The wider study: The authors collected peripheral blood at initial diagnosis, before any treatment.

The study enrolled patients aged 18 to 65 with newly diagnosed hyperthyroidism of under 2 months' duration. Patients were excluded for uncontrolled infection, other autoimmune disease, pregnancy or lactation. Trimming removed 6 bases at V and 5 bases at J, with 23 bases between. Germline V gene lookup returns CDR1 MGHRA and CDR2 YSYEKL. The CDR3 contains 16 residues. RNA transcripts yielded amplified TCR beta CDR3 regions. A first-round RT-PCR of the TCR CDR3 used the HTBI primer set. One entry per CDR3 protein results from TCRdb running MiXCR on the multiplex PCR reads. Of 380,000 or so distinct CDR3 sequences listed, approximately 19% were seen once; the top ten hold roughly 3.5%.

Sequences were obtained from blood. The rearrangement uses TRBV4-1 and TRBJ2-7, with TRBD1 as a possible D gene (5 bases). This clonotype was sampled from a woman aged 18-29 years with Graves' hyperthyroidism. The CDR3 reads CASRVGAAGPPDEQYF. The DNA of the CDR3 is TGCGCCAGCAGGGTAGGGGCCGCCGGGCCTCCCGACGAGCAGTACTTC.